The 22 T cell receptor beta chains below come from one sample, sequenced in a study of blood T cell repertoires in COVID-19. Produced via immunoSEQ multiplex PCR; TCRdb's table is partial and in-frame only. This table holds fewer than 350,000 clones, around nine tenths found once. The material sequenced was peripheral blood. Every receptor here comes from a man aged 35-49 years with active or convalescent COVID-19.

This chain uses TRBV28 with TRBJ2-4; weak D call: TRBD1 (5 bases). Per germline, CDR1 MDHEN and CDR2 SYDVKM. Trimming cost V 4 bases and J 0 bases, with 10 bases left between them. The CDR3 loop spans 15 amino acids. CDR3 DNA: TGTGCCAGCAGTTCCCGGACAATAGCCAAAAACATTCAGTACTTC. This gives the protein CASSSRTIAKNIQYF.

The gene calls are TRBV5-8 and TRBJ2-3; 14 positions match TRBD2. The CDR3 totals 17 residues. V lost 4 bases to trimming and J lost 3 bases; unmatched junction nucleotides: 7. Germline lookup yields CDR1 SGHTS and CDR2 YDEGEE. This CDR3 is CASSTWTSGRTTDTQYF. DNA for the CDR3: TGTGCCAGCAGCACCTGGACTAGCGGGAGGACAACAGATACGCAGTATTTT.

This chain joins TRBV18 and TRBJ1-4; 7 bases are a match to TRBD1. From germline, CDR1 is KGHSH and CDR2 LQKENI. V trimming: 3 bases; J trimming: 8 bases; junction bases outside the gene matches: 9. CDR3 length: 15 residues. The CDR3 loop reads CASSPLGTAGEKLFF. In DNA, the CDR3 is TGTGCCAGCTCACCCCTCGGGACAGCTGGGGAAAAACTGTTTTTT. The full variable domain, rest sourced from reference TRBV18 and TRBJ1-4, is NAGVMQNPRHLVRRRGQEARLRCSPMKGHSHVYWYRQLPEEGLKFMVYLQKENIIDESGMPKERFSAEFPKEGPSILRIQQVVRGDSAAYFCASSPLGTAGEKLFFGSGTQLSVL.

The V call is TRBV9, the J call TRBJ2-2; TRBD2 is a possible D gene (6 bases). Germline CDR1 and CDR2: SGDLS and YYNGEE. CDR3 size: 15 residues. Between the trimmed V and J ends, which lost 4 bases and 6 bases, there was a span of 16 bases. CDR3 region: CASSPRGFSSGELFF. DNA for the CDR3: TGTGCCAGCAGCCCTCGGGGGTTCTCGTCCGGGGAGCTGTTTTTT.

There are a few counts of this clone. The chain links TRBV25-1 to TRBJ1-2, with D perhaps matching TRBD1 (5 bases). The CDR3 loop spans 13 amino acids. Germline V gene data show CDR1 as MGHDK and CDR2 as SYGVNS. Trimming cost V 4 bases and J 7 bases, with 13 bases left between them. The CDR3 reads CASSGPGPPGYTF. The CDR3, as DNA: TGTGCCAGCAGTGGCCCAGGGCCTCCTGGCTACACCTTC.

The chain uses TRBV30 and TRBJ2-7; no reliable D call. The CDR3 contains 10 residues. V gave up 4 bases and J gave up 4 bases, with 5 bases separating them. Germline V gene lookup returns CDR1 GTSNPN and CDR2 SVGIG (reference sequence). CDR3: CAWKLYEQYF. The DNA for the CDR3 is TGTGCCTGGAAACTGTACGAGCAGTACTTC. The complete variable domain, with remaining parts taken from reference TRBV30 and TRBJ2-7, reads SQTIHQWPATLVQPVGSPLSLECTVEGTSNPNLYWYRQAAGRGLQLLFYSVGIGQISSEVPQNLSASRPQDRQFILSSKKLLLSDSGFYLCAWKLYEQYFGPGTRLTVT.

This clone was counted a single time. In DNA form, the CDR3 reads TGCGCCAGCAGCCAAGCCCAAGAAGTCGGGGCAGATACGCAGTATTTT. The encoded protein is CASSQAQEVGADTQYF. V is TRBV4-1 and J is TRBJ2-3, with a possible D match to TRBD2 (5 bases). The CDR3 contains 16 residues. CDR1 is MGHRA, CDR2 YSYEKL, per germline. Trimming shortened V by 1 base and J by 4 bases, and 15 bases separated the two germline ends.

The chain recombines TRBV25-1 with TRBJ1-2; possible D gene TRBD1, 6 bases. The CDR3 is made up of 15 amino acids. V lost 2 bases and J 8 bases, leaving 18 bases between the germline ends. The germline CDR1 and CDR2 sequences are MGHDK and SYGVNS. The CDR3 DNA is TGTGCCAGCAGTGAAGAAAGACAGGAAGCGGGAGGCTACACCTTC. This translates into CASSEERQEAGGYTF.

The chain has TRBV3-1 (or the pseudogene TRBV3-2) and TRBJ1-1, with D unresolved. V lost 1 base to trimming and J lost 0 bases, with 12 bases between them. Germline CDR1 reads LGHDT; CDR2 reads YNNKEL (reference sequence). The CDR3 runs to 16 residues. CDR3 sequence (DNA): TGTGCCAGCAGCCAAGTCTTGGCTGTCGTGAACACTGAAGCTTTCTTT. It yields the protein CASSQVLAVVNTEAFF.

This clone was seen just once. J is TRBJ2-5 and V is TRBV4-1; a possible D gene is TRBD2 (6 bases). CDR1 MGHRA and CDR2 YSYEKL come from the germline V gene. The V and J ends lost 0 bases and 5 bases respectively, with 13 bases between them. The CDR3 has 15 residues. The CDR3 protein is CASSQEMSREETQYF. In DNA form, the CDR3 reads TGCGCCAGCAGCCAAGAGATGTCCCGGGAGGAGACCCAGTACTTC.

The chain uses TRBV7-2 and TRBJ1-6, with TRBD1 as a possible D gene (6 bases). This CDR3 is 15 amino acids long. Germline-derived CDR1 and CDR2 are SGHTA and FQGNSA. V lost 4 bases to trimming and J lost 3 bases, with 10 bases between them. The CDR3 is CASSSRDNYNSPLHF. Here the CDR3 DNA reads TGTGCCAGCAGCTCCCGGGACAACTATAATTCACCCCTCCACTTT.

The genes are TRBV9 and TRBJ1-2, with D possibly matching TRBD1 (5 bases). CDR3 length equals 16 residues. Trimming took off 7 bases at V and 4 bases at J, with 23 bases between the two ends. Per germline, CDR1 SGDLS and CDR2 YYNGEE. CDR3 sequence reads: CASGFGPGGTSYGYTF. DNA of the CDR3: TGTGCCAGCGGCTTCGGCCCGGGGGGGACGTCCTATGGCTACACCTTC.

The rearrangement uses TRBV4-1 and TRBJ2-4, with D perhaps matching TRBD2 (5 bases). This CDR3 is built from 14 residues. The V gene's germline CDR1 is MGHRA and CDR2 YSYEKL. V was clipped by 1 base and J by 3 bases, with 7 bases between them. CDR3 nucleotides: TGCGCCAGCAGCCAAGGGACTTACAAAAACATTCAGTACTTC. Protein sequence: CASSQGTYKNIQYF.

V and J are TRBV19 and TRBJ1-1; D may be TRBD1 (6 bases). The CDR3 contains 13 residues. CDR1 LNHDA and CDR2 SQIVND come from the germline V gene (reference sequence). Trimming took 8 bases from V and 6 from J, leaving 16 bases between them. CDR3 in amino acids: CASAWTDFPEAFF. The CDR3 nucleotides are TGTGCCAGTGCTTGGACAGACTTCCCTGAAGCTTTCTTT.

This chain joins TRBV9 and TRBJ2-3; TRBD2 matches 11 bases. The CDR3 length is 16 residues. CDR1 is SGDLS, CDR2 YYNGEE, per germline. Trimming took 3 bases from V and 6 from J; bases not matched to a gene: 9. CDR3: CASSAGLAGPLDTQYF. The DNA for the CDR3 is TGTGCCAGCAGCGCCGGACTAGCGGGTCCCCTGGATACGCAGTATTTT.

The chain couples TRBV20-1 to TRBJ1-4; D remains unclear. There are 14 residues in the CDR3. V lost 3 bases and J 15 bases, leaving 23 bases between the germline ends. Germline V gives CDR1 DFQATT, CDR2 SNEGSKA (reference sequence). CDR3 DNA: TGCAGTGCTAGTGTGTCGCGCGGGTCGGGTATGATGTTTTTT. It encodes CSASVSRGSGMMFF.

The CDR3 sequence is CASSRSDGGTSNTEAFF. The CDR3 DNA is TGTGCCAGCAGCCGATCCGACGGGGGGACCTCGAACACTGAAGCTTTCTTT. This chain joins TRBV5-4 and TRBJ1-1; perhaps TRBD1 as D (5 bases). Germline CDR1 SGHNT, CDR2 YYREEE (reference sequence). With 4 bases removed from V and 1 base from J, the gap between germline ends came to 20 bases. The CDR3 runs to 17 residues.

This chain links TRBV5-1 with TRBJ2-2; D perhaps matches TRBD1 (5 bases). CDR1 and CDR2 from the germline V gene are SGHRS and YFSETQ. Trimming left V 0 bases short and J 5 bases short, with 11 bases between. The CDR3 loop spans 15 amino acids. The CDR3 DNA is TGCGCCAGCAGCTTGGCTGCGGACATTACCGGGGAGCTGTTTTTT. It codes for CASSLAADITGELFF.

This chain connects TRBV6-2 or TRBV6-3 to TRBJ2-3; TRBD2 matches at 10 bases. CDR1 is MNHEY, CDR2 SVGEGT, per germline. The CDR3 contains 18 residues. Trimming removed 0 bases from V and 3 bases from J; junction bases left unmatched: 9. CDR3 nucleotide sequence: TGTGCCAGCAGTTACTCCTTAGCGGGGGGTAGTGGGACAGATACGCAGTATTTT. Its translation is CASSYSLAGGSGTDTQYF.

This rearrangement joins TRBV7-9 to TRBJ1-1; D not certain. There are 11 residues in the CDR3. Trimming removed 1 base from V and 7 bases from J, with 4 bases in between. Germline loops: CDR1 SEHNR, CDR2 FQNEAQ (reference sequence). The CDR3 nucleotides read TGTGCCAGCAGCTTAGACAGTGAAGCTTTCTTT. Translated, it gives CASSLDSEAFF.

This sequence joins TRBV27 and TRBJ2-1, with 8 bases that match TRBD1. Looked up from germline, CDR1 is MNHEY and CDR2 is SMNVEV (reference sequence). J lost 4 bases, V lost 2 bases, and 4 bases had no gene match. The CDR3 consists of 15 residues. The CDR3 loop is CASSLTGGPYNEQFF. The CDR3 DNA reads TGTGCCAGCAGTTTAACAGGGGGTCCTTACAATGAGCAGTTCTTC.

The chain is built from TRBV11-2 and TRBJ1-4, with TRBD1 as a possible D gene (6 bases). V was cut by 2 bases and J by 3 bases, with 10 bases left in between. The CDR3 is made up of 15 amino acids. Per the germline V gene, CDR1 is SGHAT and CDR2 is FQNNGV. The CDR3 sequence: CASSLSPGANEKLFF. The CDR3 nucleotides are TGTGCCAGCAGCTTATCCCCAGGGGCTAATGAAAAACTGTTTTTT.